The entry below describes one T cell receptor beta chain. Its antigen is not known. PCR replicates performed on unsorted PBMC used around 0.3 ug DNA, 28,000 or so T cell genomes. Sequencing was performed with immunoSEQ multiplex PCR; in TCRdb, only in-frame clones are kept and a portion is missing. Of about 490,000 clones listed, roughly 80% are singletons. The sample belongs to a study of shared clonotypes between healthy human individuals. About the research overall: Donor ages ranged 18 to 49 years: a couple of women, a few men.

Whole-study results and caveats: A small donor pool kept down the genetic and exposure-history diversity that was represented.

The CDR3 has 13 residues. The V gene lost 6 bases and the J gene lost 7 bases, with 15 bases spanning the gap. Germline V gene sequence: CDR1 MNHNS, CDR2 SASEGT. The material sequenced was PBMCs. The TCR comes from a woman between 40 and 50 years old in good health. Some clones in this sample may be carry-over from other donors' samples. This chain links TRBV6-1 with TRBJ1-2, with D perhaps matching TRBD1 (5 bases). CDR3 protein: CASSRDLNSGYTF. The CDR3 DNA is TGTGCCAGCAGCCGGGACTTAAATAGTGGCTACACCTTC.